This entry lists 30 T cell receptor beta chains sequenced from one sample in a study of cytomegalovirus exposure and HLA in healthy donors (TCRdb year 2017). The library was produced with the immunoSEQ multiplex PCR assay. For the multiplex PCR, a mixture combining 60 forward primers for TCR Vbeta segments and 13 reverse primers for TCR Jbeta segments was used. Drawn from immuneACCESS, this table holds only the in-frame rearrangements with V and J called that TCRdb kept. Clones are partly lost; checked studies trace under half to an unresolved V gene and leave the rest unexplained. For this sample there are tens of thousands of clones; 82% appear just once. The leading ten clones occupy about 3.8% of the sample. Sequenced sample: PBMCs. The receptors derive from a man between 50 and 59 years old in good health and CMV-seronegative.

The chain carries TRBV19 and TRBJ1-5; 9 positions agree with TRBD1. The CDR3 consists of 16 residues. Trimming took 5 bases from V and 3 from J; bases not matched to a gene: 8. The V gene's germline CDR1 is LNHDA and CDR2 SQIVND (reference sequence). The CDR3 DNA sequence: TGTGCCAGTAGTCCTTTGGACAGGGGACTCAATCAGCCCCAGCATTTT. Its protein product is CASSPLDRGLNQPQHF.

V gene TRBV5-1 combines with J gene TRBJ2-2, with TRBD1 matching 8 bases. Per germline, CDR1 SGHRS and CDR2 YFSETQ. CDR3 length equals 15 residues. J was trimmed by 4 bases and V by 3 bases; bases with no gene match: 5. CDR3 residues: CASSYVGQGTGELFF. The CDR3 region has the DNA TGCGCCAGCAGCTACGTCGGACAGGGCACCGGGGAGCTGTTTTTT.

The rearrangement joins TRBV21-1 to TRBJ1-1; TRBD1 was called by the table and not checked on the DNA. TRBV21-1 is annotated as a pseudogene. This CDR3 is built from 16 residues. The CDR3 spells CASSNWDRGANTEAFF. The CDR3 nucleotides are TGTGCCAGCTCCAACTGGGACAGGGGAGCGAACACTGAAGCTTTCTTT.

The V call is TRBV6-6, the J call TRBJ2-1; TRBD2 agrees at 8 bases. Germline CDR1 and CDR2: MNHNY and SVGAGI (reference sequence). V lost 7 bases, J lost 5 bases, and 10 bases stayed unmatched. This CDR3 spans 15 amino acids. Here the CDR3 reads CASTTLAEFNNEQFF. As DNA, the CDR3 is TGTGCCAGCACCACACTAGCGGAATTCAACAATGAGCAGTTCTTC.

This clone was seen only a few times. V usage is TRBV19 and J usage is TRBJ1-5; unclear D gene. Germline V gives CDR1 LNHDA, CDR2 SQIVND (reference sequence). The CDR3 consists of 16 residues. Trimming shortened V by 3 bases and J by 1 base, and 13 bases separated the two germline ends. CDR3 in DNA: TGTGCCAGTAGTATTAGAGGCAGCCTAAGCAATCAGCCCCAGCATTTT. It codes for CASSIRGSLSNQPQHF. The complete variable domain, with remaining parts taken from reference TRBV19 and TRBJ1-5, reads DGGITQSPKYLFRKEGQNVTLSCEQNLNHDAMYWYRQDPGQGLRLIYYSQIVNDFQKGDIAEGYSVSREKKESFPLTVTSAQKNPTAFYLCASSIRGSLSNQPQHFGDGTRLSIL.

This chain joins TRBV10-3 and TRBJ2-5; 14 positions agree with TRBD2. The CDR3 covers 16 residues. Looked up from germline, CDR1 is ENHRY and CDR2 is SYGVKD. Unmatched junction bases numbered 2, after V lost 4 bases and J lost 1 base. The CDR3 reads CAISGLAGGGQETQYF. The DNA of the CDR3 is TGTGCCATCAGTGGACTAGCGGGAGGGGGCCAAGAGACCCAGTACTTC.

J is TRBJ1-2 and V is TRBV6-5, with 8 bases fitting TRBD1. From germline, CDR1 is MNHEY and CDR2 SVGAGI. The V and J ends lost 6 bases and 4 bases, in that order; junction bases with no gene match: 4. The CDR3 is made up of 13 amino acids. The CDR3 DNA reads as TGTGCCAGCAGCAGAGACAGGGGCTATGGCTACACCTTC. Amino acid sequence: CASSRDRGYGYTF.

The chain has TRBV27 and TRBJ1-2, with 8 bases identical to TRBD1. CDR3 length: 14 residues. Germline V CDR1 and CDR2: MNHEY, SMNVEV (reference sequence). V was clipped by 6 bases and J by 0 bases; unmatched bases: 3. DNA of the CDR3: TGTGCCAGCAGGCTACAGGGGGCTAACTATGGCTACACCTTC. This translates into CASRLQGANYGYTF.

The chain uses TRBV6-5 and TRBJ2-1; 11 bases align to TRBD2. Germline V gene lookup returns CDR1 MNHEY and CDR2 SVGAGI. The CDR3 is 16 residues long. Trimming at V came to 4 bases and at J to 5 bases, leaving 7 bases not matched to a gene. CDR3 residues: CASSSARLAGNNEQFF. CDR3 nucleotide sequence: TGTGCCAGCAGTTCCGCGAGACTAGCGGGAAACAATGAGCAGTTCTTC.

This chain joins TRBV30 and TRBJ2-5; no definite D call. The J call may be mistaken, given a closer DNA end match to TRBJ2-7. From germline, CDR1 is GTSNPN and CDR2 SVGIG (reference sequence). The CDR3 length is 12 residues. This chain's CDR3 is CAWSLARREQYF. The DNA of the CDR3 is TGTGCCTGGAGTTTAGCCCGCCGCGAGCAGTACTTC.

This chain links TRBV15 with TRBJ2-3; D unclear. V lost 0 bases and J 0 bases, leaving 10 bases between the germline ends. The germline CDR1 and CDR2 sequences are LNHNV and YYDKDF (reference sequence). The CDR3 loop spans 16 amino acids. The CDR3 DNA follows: TGTGCCACCAGCAGAGATAGCATATCCAGCACAGATACGCAGTATTTT. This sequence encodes CATSRDSISSTDTQYF.

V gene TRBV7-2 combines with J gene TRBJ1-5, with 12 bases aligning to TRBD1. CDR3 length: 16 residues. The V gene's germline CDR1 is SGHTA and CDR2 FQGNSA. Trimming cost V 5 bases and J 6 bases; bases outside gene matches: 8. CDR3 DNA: TGTGCCAGCAGCCTAGGCGGGACAGGGGGCGTTCAGCCCCAGCATTTT. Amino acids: CASSLGGTGGVQPQHF.

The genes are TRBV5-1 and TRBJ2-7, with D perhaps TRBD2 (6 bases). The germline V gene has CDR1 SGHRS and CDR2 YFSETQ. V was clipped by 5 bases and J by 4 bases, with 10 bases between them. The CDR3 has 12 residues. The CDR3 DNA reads TGCGCCAGCAGTGACGGGACTTACGAGCAGTACTTC. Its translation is CASSDGTYEQYF.

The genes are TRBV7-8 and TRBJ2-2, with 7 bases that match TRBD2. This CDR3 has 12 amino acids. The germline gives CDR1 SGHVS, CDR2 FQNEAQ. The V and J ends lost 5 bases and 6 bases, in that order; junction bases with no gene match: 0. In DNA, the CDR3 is TGTGCCAGCAGCCGGGAGGCCGGGGAGCTGTTTTTT. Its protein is CASSREAGELFF. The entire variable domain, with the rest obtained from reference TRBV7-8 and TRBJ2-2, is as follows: GAGVSQSPRYKVAKRGQDVALRCDPISGHVSLFWYQQALGQGPEFLTYFQNEAQLDKSGLPSDRFFAERPEGSVSTLKIQRTQQEDSAVYLCASSREAGELFFGEGSRLTVL.

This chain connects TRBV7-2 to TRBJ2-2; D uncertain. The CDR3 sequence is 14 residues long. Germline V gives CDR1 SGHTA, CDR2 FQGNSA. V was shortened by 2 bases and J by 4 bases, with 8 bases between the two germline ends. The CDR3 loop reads CASSLQDFTGELFF. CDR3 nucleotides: TGTGCCAGCAGCTTACAGGATTTCACCGGGGAGCTGTTTTTT.

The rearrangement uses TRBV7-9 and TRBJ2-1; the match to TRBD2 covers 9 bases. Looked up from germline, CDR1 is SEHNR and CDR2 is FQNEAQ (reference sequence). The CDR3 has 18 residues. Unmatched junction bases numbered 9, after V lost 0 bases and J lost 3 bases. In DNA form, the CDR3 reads TGTGCCAGCAGCTTAGCCCCCAATCTAGCGGGGCACTACAATGAGCAGTTCTTC. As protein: CASSLAPNLAGHYNEQFF.

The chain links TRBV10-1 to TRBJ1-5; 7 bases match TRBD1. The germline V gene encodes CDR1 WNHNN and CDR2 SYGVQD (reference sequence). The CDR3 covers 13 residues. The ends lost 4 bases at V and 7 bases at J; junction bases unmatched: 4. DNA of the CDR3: TGCGCCAGCAGTGTCGACAGGGCCCAGCCCCAGCATTTT. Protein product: CASSVDRAQPQHF.

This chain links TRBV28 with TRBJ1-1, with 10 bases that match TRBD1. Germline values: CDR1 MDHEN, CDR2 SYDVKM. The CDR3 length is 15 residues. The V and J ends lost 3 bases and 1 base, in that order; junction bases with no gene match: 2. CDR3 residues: CASSFDRGPNTEAFF. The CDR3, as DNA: TGTGCCAGCAGTTTCGACAGGGGGCCGAACACTGAAGCTTTCTTT.

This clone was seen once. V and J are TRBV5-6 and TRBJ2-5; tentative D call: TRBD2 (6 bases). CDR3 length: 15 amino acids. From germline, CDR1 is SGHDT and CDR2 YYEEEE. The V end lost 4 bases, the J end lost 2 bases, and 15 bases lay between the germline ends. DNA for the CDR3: TGTGCCAGCAGCCGATGGGGCGGGGCACAAGAGACCCAGTACTTC. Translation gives CASSRWGGAQETQYF.

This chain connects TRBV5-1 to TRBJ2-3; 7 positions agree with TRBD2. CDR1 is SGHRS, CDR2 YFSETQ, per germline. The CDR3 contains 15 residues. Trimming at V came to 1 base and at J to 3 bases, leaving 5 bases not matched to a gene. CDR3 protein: CASSLKGLVTDTQYF. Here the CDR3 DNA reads TGCGCCAGCAGCTTGAAAGGACTAGTAACAGATACGCAGTATTTT. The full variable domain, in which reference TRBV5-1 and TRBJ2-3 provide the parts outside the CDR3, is KAGVTQTPRYLIKTRGQQVTLSCSPISGHRSVSWYQQTPGQGLQFLFEYFSETQRNKGNFPGRFSGRQFSNSRSEMNVSTLELGDSALYLCASSLKGLVTDTQYFGPGTRLTVL.

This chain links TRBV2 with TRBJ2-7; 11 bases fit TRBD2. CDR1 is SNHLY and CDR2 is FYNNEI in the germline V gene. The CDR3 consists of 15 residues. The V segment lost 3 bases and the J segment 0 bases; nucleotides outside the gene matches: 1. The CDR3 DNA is TGTGCCAGCAGTGAGACTAGCGGGATCTCCTACGAGCAGTACTTC. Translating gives CASSETSGISYEQYF.

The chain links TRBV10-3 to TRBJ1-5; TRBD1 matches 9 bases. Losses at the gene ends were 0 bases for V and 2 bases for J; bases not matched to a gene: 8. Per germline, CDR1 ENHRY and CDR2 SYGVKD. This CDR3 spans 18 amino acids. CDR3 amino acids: CAISESGTGPRRNQPQHF. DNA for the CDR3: TGTGCCATCAGTGAGTCAGGGACAGGGCCTCGACGCAATCAGCCCCAGCATTTT.

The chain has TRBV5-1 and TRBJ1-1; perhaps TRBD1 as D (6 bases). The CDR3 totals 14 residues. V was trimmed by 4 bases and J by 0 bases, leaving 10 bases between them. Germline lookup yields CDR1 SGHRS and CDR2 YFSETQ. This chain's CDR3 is CASSGTGLNTEAFF. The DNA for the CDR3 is TGCGCCAGCAGCGGAACAGGGCTGAACACTGAAGCTTTCTTT. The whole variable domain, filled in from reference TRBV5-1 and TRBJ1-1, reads KAGVTQTPRYLIKTRGQQVTLSCSPISGHRSVSWYQQTPGQGLQFLFEYFSETQRNKGNFPGRFSGRQFSNSRSEMNVSTLELGDSALYLCASSGTGLNTEAFFGQGTRLTVV.

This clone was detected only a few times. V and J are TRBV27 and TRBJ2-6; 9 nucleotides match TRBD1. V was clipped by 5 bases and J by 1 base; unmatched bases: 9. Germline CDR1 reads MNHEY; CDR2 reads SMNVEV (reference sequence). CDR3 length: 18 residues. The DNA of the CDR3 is TGTGCCAGCAGTGGTCCCGGGACAGGGATTTCTGGGGCCAACGTCCTGACTTTC. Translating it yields CASSGPGTGISGANVLTF.

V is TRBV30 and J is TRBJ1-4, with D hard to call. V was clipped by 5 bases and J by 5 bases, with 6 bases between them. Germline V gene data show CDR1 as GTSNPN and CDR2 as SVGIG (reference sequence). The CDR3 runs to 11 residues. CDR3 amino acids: CAWSPNEKLFF. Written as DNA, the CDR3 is TGTGCCTGGTCCCCAAATGAAAAACTGTTTTTT.

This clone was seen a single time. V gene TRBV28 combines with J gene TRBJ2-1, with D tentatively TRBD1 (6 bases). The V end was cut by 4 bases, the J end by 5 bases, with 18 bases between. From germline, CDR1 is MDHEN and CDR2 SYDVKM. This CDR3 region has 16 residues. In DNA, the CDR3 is TGTGCCAGCAGTTACCCGCCCAGGGGTGGGGACAATGAGCAGTTCTTC. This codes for CASSYPPRGGDNEQFF.

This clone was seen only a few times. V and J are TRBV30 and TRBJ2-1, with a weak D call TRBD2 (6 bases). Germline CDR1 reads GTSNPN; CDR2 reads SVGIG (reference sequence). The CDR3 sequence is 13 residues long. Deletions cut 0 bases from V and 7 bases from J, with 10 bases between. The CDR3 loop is CAWSVRRDNEQFF. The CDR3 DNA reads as TGTGCCTGGAGTGTACGGCGGGATAATGAGCAGTTCTTC.

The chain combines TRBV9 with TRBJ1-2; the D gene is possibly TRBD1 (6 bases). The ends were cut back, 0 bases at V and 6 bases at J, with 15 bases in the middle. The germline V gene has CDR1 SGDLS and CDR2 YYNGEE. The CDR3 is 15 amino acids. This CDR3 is CASSVAQGMVDGYTF. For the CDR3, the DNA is TGTGCCAGCAGCGTAGCGCAGGGGATGGTAGATGGCTACACCTTC.

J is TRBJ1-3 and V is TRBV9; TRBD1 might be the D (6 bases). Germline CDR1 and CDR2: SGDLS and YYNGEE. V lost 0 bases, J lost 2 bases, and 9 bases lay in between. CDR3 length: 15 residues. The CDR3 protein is CASSVDNRAGNTIYF. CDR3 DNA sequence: TGTGCCAGCAGCGTAGACAACAGGGCTGGAAACACCATATATTTT.

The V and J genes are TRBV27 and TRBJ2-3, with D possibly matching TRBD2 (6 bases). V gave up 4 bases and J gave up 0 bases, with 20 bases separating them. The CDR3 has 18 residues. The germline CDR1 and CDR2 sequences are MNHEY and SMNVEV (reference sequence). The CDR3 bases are TGTGCCAGCAGTTCCCGACTAGGCCCGGTCCGAAGCACAGATACGCAGTATTTT. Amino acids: CASSSRLGPVRSTDTQYF.